The 2 T cell receptor beta chains given below trace back to one sample, sequenced in a study of shared clonotypes between healthy human individuals. Sequenced by immunoSEQ multiplex PCR; TCRdb stores in-frame clones only, minus some. The table includes a few hundred thousand clones, over 70% detected once. The sample taken for sequencing was memory CD4+ T cells sorted from blood. The sample's subset: CD45RA-negative fraction. These receptors all stem from a man aged 30 to 39 in good health.

The chain recombines TRBV11-2 with TRBJ2-7, with D hard to call. CDR1 SGHAT and CDR2 FQNNGV come from the germline V gene. Trimming removed 1 base at V and 7 bases at J, with 8 bases between. The length of the CDR3 is 12 residues. The CDR3 region is CASSLGIGEQYF. CDR3 in DNA: TGTGCCAGCAGCTTAGGAATAGGAGAGCAGTACTTC.

The V gene is TRBV7-9, the J gene TRBJ1-4; 7 nucleotides match TRBD1. The CDR3 has 15 amino acids. The V and J ends lost 5 bases and 0 bases, in that order; junction bases with no gene match: 3. CDR1 SEHNR and CDR2 FQNEAQ come from the germline V gene (reference sequence). As DNA, the CDR3 is TGTGCCAGCAGCGCCGGACAGGCAACTAATGAAAAACTGTTTTTT. Translating it yields CASSAGQATNEKLFF. Looking up the rest from reference TRBV7-9 and TRBJ1-4 gives the full variable domain: DTGVSQNPRHKITKRGQNVTFRCDPISEHNRLYWYRQTLGQGPEFLTYFQNEAQLEKSRLLSDRFSAERPKGSFSTLEIQRTEQGDSAMYLCASSAGQATNEKLFFGSGTQLSVL.